What follows are 17 T cell receptor beta chains derived from one specimen sequenced in a study of cytomegalovirus exposure and HLA in healthy donors. PCR primers comprised 60 Vbeta and 13 Jbeta primers. The data were produced by immunoSEQ multiplex PCR, yet TCRdb's version contains in-frame clones alone and is incomplete. The table has about 130,000 clones, roughly four fifths seen once. The specimen sequenced was PBMCs. The receptors come from a woman between 45 and 60 years old in good health and CMV-seronegative.

V usage is TRBV9 and J usage is TRBJ2-7; D is undetermined. The CDR3 loop spans 14 amino acids. The V end lost 1 base, the J end lost 0 bases, and 8 bases lay between the germline ends. The germline gives CDR1 SGDLS, CDR2 YYNGEE. The CDR3 spells CASSVPASSYEQYF. CDR3 in DNA: TGTGCCAGCAGCGTACCTGCTAGCTCCTACGAGCAGTACTTC.

The chain uses TRBV5-1 and TRBJ1-5; D is possibly TRBD1 (6 bases). The germline gives CDR1 SGHRS, CDR2 YFSETQ. The CDR3 sequence is 14 residues long. Trimming stripped 0 bases from V and 7 bases from J, with 11 bases between. CDR3: CASSLGGPDQPQHF. The CDR3 DNA sequence: TGCGCCAGCAGCTTGGGGGGGCCGGACCAGCCCCAGCATTTT.

The chain recombines TRBV19 with TRBJ1-5; D possibly corresponds to TRBD1 (5 bases). The germline V gene has CDR1 LNHDA and CDR2 SQIVND (reference sequence). The CDR3 has 15 residues. Trimming took 7 bases from V and 6 from J, leaving 19 bases between them. The CDR3 sequence is CASMFQGLSGQPQHF. The DNA for the CDR3 is TGTGCCAGTATGTTCCAGGGACTTTCGGGTCAGCCCCAGCATTTT.

This clone ranks as medium-sized. This chain links TRBV6-1 with TRBJ2-7; possible D gene TRBD1, 6 bases. V lost 0 bases, J lost 6 bases, and 15 bases lay in between. CDR1 and CDR2 (germline): MNHNS, SASEGT. This CDR3 is built from 15 residues. The CDR3 DNA reads as TGTGCCAGCAGTGAAGCCCCGGACAGAGTGATCGAGCAGTACTTC. Translating gives CASSEAPDRVIEQYF.

The chain is built from TRBV2 and TRBJ2-7; TRBD1 might be the D (5 bases). With 0 bases removed from V and 11 bases from J, the gap between germline ends came to 11 bases. CDR3 length equals 12 residues. Germline values: CDR1 SNHLY, CDR2 FYNNEI. The CDR3 region is CASSEARGKKYF. CDR3 nucleotides: TGTGCCAGCAGTGAAGCTAGGGGCAAGAAGTACTTC.

The rearrangement links TRBV9 to TRBJ2-3, with 8 positions matching TRBD1. The CDR3 runs to 16 residues. Germline values: CDR1 SGDLS, CDR2 YYNGEE. With 0 bases clipped from V and 2 bases from J, the junction kept 5 bases outside the gene matches. The CDR3 nucleotides read TGTGCCAGCAGCGTAGTAGGGCAGGGGGCCACAGATACGCAGTATTTT. Amino acid sequence: CASSVVGQGATDTQYF.

This clone has only one observation. This sequence joins TRBV27 and TRBJ2-1, with D tentatively TRBD2 (5 bases). The CDR3 extends over 14 amino acids. The germline gives CDR1 MNHEY, CDR2 SMNVEV (reference sequence). V was shortened by 6 bases and J by 0 bases, with 9 bases between the two germline ends. The CDR3, as DNA: TGTGCCAGCAGGCGGGCGAGCTCCTACAATGAGCAGTTCTTC. Encoded protein: CASRRASSYNEQFF.

The CDR3 protein is CASSPGTGFGYTF. The CDR3 nucleotides are TGTGCCAGCAGTCCCGGGACAGGGTTTGGCTACACCTTC. The gene calls are TRBV6-6 and TRBJ1-2, with 9 bases identical to TRBD1. The V segment lost 5 bases and the J segment 7 bases; nucleotides outside the gene matches: 5. Germline values: CDR1 MNHNY, CDR2 SVGAGI (reference sequence). The CDR3 has 13 residues.

The V call is TRBV7-9, the J call TRBJ1-4, with 10 bases lining up with TRBD1. J lost 7 bases, V lost 5 bases, and 4 bases had no gene match. The CDR3 loop spans 14 amino acids. The V gene's germline CDR1 is SEHNR and CDR2 FQNEAQ (reference sequence). This CDR3 reads CASSTDRGFEKLFF. DNA of the CDR3: TGTGCCAGCAGCACGGACAGGGGGTTTGAAAAACTGTTTTTT.

About this clone itself: An end of the junction does not agree with germline; a read error may underlie this. V usage is TRBV4-2 and J usage is TRBJ1-2, with 8 positions matching TRBD1. This CDR3 comprises 16 residues. Germline assignment: CDR1 LGHNA and CDR2 YNFKEQ. As DNA, the CDR3 is TGTGCCAGCAGCCAGGGCGGACAGGGAATGAACTATGGCTACCCCTTC. This sequence encodes CASSQGGQGMNYGYPF.

CDR3 residues: CASRPSGSLGANVLTF. In DNA, the CDR3 is TGTGCCAGCAGACCTTCCGGGTCCCTTGGGGCCAACGTCCTGACTTTC. V and J are TRBV6-6 and TRBJ2-6; D gene unclear. The CDR3 loop spans 16 amino acids. V gave up 6 bases and J gave up 3 bases, with 15 bases separating them. Germline loops: CDR1 MNHNY, CDR2 SVGAGI (reference sequence).

V and J are TRBV19 and TRBJ2-5; TRBD2 matches 8 bases. The CDR3 spans 15 residues. V lost 4 bases to trimming and J lost 1 base; unmatched junction nucleotides: 5. Germline-derived CDR1 and CDR2 are LNHDA and SQIVND (reference sequence). The CDR3, as DNA: TGTGCCAGTAGTACGGGGGGGACACTCCAAGAGACCCAGTACTTC. Its protein is CASSTGGTLQETQYF.

This chain joins TRBV7-2 and TRBJ1-1; tentatively, D is TRBD1 (5 bases). V was shortened by 0 bases and J by 4 bases, with 12 bases between the two germline ends. The germline gives CDR1 SGHTA, CDR2 FQGNSA. This CDR3 is built from 15 residues. The CDR3 loop is CASSLALGRGTEAFF. In DNA, the CDR3 is TGTGCCAGCAGCTTAGCGTTAGGGAGGGGCACTGAAGCTTTCTTT.

The rearrangement links TRBV5-6 to TRBJ1-2; 7 nucleotides match TRBD1. The germline CDR1 and CDR2 sequences are SGHDT and YYEEEE. The CDR3 covers 14 residues. Trimming at V came to 4 bases and at J to 8 bases, leaving 11 bases not matched to a gene. CDR3 sequence reads: CASSPQTGTAGYTF. CDR3 nucleotide sequence: TGTGCCAGCAGCCCCCAGACCGGGACAGCGGGCTACACCTTC.

The gene calls are TRBV28 and TRBJ2-1; D is unclear. The CDR3 length is 12 residues. CDR1 is MDHEN and CDR2 is SYDVKM in the germline V gene. Deletions cut 1 base from V and 7 bases from J, with 5 bases between. The CDR3 sequence is CASSLSSNEQFF. CDR3 nucleotides: TGTGCCAGCAGTTTATCCTCTAATGAGCAGTTCTTC.

The V gene is TRBV12-5, the J gene TRBJ2-1; TRBD1 agrees at 8 bases. CDR3 size: 18 residues. Germline trimming cut 3 bases from V and 6 bases from J; bases unmatched to any gene: 16. CDR1 and CDR2 from the germline V gene are LGHNT and FRNRAP. CDR3 coding DNA: TGTGCTAGTGGTTTAGACAGAATGGGGACAGGTCCGAGCAATGAGCAGTTCTTC. This sequence encodes CASGLDRMGTGPSNEQFF.

This clone was seen only once. The V call is TRBV4-1, the J call TRBJ2-5; D call uncertain. Germline V gene sequence: CDR1 MGHRA, CDR2 YSYEKL. V was cut by 0 bases and J by 0 bases, with 14 bases left in between. This CDR3 is 17 amino acids long. The CDR3 loop is CASSQDPGLRYQETQYF. CDR3 in DNA: TGCGCCAGCAGCCAAGATCCCGGGTTGAGGTACCAAGAGACCCAGTACTTC.